Presented here are 16 T cell receptor beta chains from one specimen sequenced in a study of CD8 T cells in Susac syndrome. The authors reverse transcribed about 0.5 to 1 ug RNA with random hexamers. TCRdb processed the immunoSEQ multiplex PCR reads anew with MiXCR; each CDR3 protein has one entry. The data hold about 130,000 distinct CDR3 sequences, with more than 90% observed a single time. Sequencing was performed on CD4+ T cells from PBMCs. These receptors were collected from a human donor in good health.

The gene calls are TRBV2 and TRBJ2-2, with D possibly TRBD2 on 7 matching bases. This CDR3 has 14 residues. V lost 8 bases to trimming and J lost 2 bases, with 12 bases between them. Germline CDR1 SNHLY, CDR2 FYNNEI. The CDR3 protein is CASRGARNTGELFF. Here the CDR3 DNA reads TGTGCCAGCCGGGGGGCTAGAAACACCGGGGAGCTGTTTTTT. The full variable domain, completed using reference TRBV2 and TRBJ2-2, is EPEVTQTPSHQVTQMGQEVILRCVPISNHLYFYWYRQILGQKVEFLVSFYNNEISEKSEIFDDQFSVERPDGSNFTLKIRSTKLEDSAMYFCASRGARNTGELFFGEGSRLTVL.

Only one count was recorded for this clonotype. The rearrangement joins TRBV10-2 to TRBJ2-1, with 11 bases identical to TRBD2. Germline-derived CDR1 and CDR2 are WSHSY and SAAADI. Trimming at V came to 8 bases and at J to 2 bases, leaving 8 bases not matched to a gene. The CDR3 runs 16 residues. This CDR3 reads CASCRTSGYTYNEQFF. The CDR3 DNA sequence: TGCGCCAGCTGTAGGACTAGCGGGTACACCTACAATGAGCAGTTCTTC.

V gene TRBV19 combines with J gene TRBJ2-7; D possibly corresponds to TRBD2 (6 bases). V was cut by 3 bases and J by 2 bases, with 11 bases left in between. The germline V gene encodes CDR1 LNHDA and CDR2 SQIVND (reference sequence). This CDR3 comprises 14 residues. Here the CDR3 DNA reads TGTGCCAGTAGTATCGGGCGGGGAACCTACGAGCAGTACTTC. Its protein product is CASSIGRGTYEQYF. The whole variable domain, remainder taken from reference TRBV19 and TRBJ2-7, is DGGITQSPKYLFRKEGQNVTLSCEQNLNHDAMYWYRQDPGQGLRLIYYSQIVNDFQKGDIAEGYSVSREKKESFPLTVTSAQKNPTAFYLCASSIGRGTYEQYFGPGTRLTVT.

V and J are TRBV7-9 and TRBJ2-3; tentative D call: TRBD2 (6 bases). The CDR3 spans 15 residues. Per the germline V gene, CDR1 is SEHNR and CDR2 is FQNEAQ (reference sequence). Trimming stripped 4 bases from V and 1 base from J, with 12 bases between. The CDR3 nucleotides are TGTGCCAGCAGCTGGGGAACGGGAGGCACAGATACGCAGTATTTT. Translating it yields CASSWGTGGTDTQYF.

CDR3 sequence reads: CASSYPKAGGITDTQYF. CDR3 nucleotides: TGTGCCAGCAGTTACCCGAAAGCGGGAGGGATCACAGATACGCAGTATTTT. The chain uses TRBV6-2 or TRBV6-3 and TRBJ2-3, with 10 nucleotides matching TRBD2. The CDR3 is 17 residues long. Germline trimming cut 2 bases from V and 2 bases from J; bases unmatched to any gene: 7. Germline CDR1 is MNHEY and CDR2 is SVGEGT.

This clonotype appeared once. The chain recombines TRBV29-1 with TRBJ1-2; 9 nucleotides agree with TRBD1. This CDR3 is 13 amino acids long. The V gene end was trimmed by 6 bases and the J gene end by 8 bases; junction bases not matched to a gene: 10. Germline CDR1 and CDR2: SQVTM and ANQGSEA. The CDR3 protein is CSVGDRERGGYTF. The CDR3 DNA reads as TGCAGCGTCGGGGACAGGGAACGCGGCGGCTACACCTTC.

The chain combines TRBV29-1 with TRBJ2-1; possible D gene TRBD2, 7 bases. There are 13 residues in the CDR3. CDR1 is SQVTM, CDR2 ANQGSEA, per germline. The V and J ends lost 3 bases and 10 bases respectively, with 16 bases between them. The CDR3 here is CSVDLGASGEQFF. For the CDR3, the DNA is TGCAGCGTTGATTTGGGGGCTAGCGGCGAGCAGTTCTTC.

This chain links TRBV7-2 with TRBJ2-1, with D possibly matching TRBD2 (5 bases). The CDR3 sequence is 14 residues long. Germline V lookup: CDR1 SGHTA, CDR2 FQGNSA. V was pared by 0 bases and J by 9 bases, with 12 bases between. CDR3 sequence (DNA): TGTGCCAGCAGCTTAGCTAGCGCAAGCGGTGAGCAGTTCTTC. Encoded protein: CASSLASASGEQFF. Using reference TRBV7-2 and TRBJ2-1 for the parts outside the CDR3, the full variable domain is GAGVSQSPSNKVTEKGKDVELRCDPISGHTALYWYRQSLGQGLEFLIYFQGNSAPDKSGLPSDRFSAERTGGSVSTLTIQRTQQEDSAVYLCASSLASASGEQFFGPGTRLTVL.

The chain has TRBV28 and TRBJ1-3; possible D gene TRBD1, 6 bases. V was shortened by 1 base and J by 4 bases, with 11 bases between the two germline ends. Germline V CDR1 and CDR2: MDHEN, SYDVKM. CDR3 length: 15 amino acids. The CDR3 DNA reads as TGTGCCAGCAGTTTATCACAGGGAACAGGAAACACCATATATTTT. It yields the protein CASSLSQGTGNTIYF.

The rearrangement joins TRBV7-8 to TRBJ2-1; 16 bases are a match to TRBD2. The CDR3 runs to 17 residues. In germline, CDR1 is SGHVS, CDR2 FQNEAQ. The junction had 6 bases not matched to a gene; V was cut back by 3 bases and J by 7 bases. CDR3 DNA sequence: TGTGCCAGCAGCTTCCGGGGGACTAGCGGGAGGGGGAATGAGCAGTTCTTC. Its translation is CASSFRGTSGRGNEQFF.

This chain joins TRBV15 and TRBJ2-7; TRBD1 or TRBD2 may be the D gene (5 bases each). The length of the CDR3 is 15 residues. Trimming left V 1 base short and J 0 bases short, with 10 bases between. Germline CDR1 is LNHNV and CDR2 is YYDKDF (reference sequence). CDR3 DNA: TGTGCCACCAGCAGAGGTGGGGGAGTCTCCTACGAGCAGTACTTC. Amino acid sequence: CATSRGGGVSYEQYF.

The gene calls are TRBV25-1 and TRBJ2-5; 7 bases align to TRBD1. Germline loops: CDR1 MGHDK, CDR2 SYGVNS. The V and J ends lost 2 bases and 5 bases, in that order; junction bases with no gene match: 8. There are 15 residues in the CDR3. Here the CDR3 reads CASSEDRADRETQYF. CDR3 DNA: TGTGCCAGCAGTGAAGACAGGGCCGACAGGGAGACCCAGTACTTC.

CDR3 loop: CAWVPQGLGGYTF. For the CDR3, the DNA is TGTGCCTGGGTTCCACAGGGACTTGGAGGCTACACCTTC. The rearrangement uses TRBV30 and TRBJ1-2; D may be TRBD1 (6 bases). The CDR3 covers 13 residues. Germline V gene sequence: CDR1 GTSNPN, CDR2 SVGIG (reference sequence). Trimming left V 5 bases short and J 8 bases short, with 18 bases between.

V gene TRBV29-1 combines with J gene TRBJ2-3, with D possibly matching TRBD2 (5 bases). Germline values: CDR1 SQVTM, CDR2 ANQGSEA. Trimming left V 8 bases short and J 5 bases short, with 14 bases between. The CDR3 is made up of 12 amino acids. As DNA, the CDR3 is TGCAGCCCAGTGGACCGGGGAGATACGCAGTATTTT. Encoded protein: CSPVDRGDTQYF.

The gene calls are TRBV19 and TRBJ2-2; D is perhaps TRBD1 (6 bases). CDR3 length: 13 residues. V lost 6 bases, J lost 6 bases, and 11 bases lay in between. Germline V gene data show CDR1 as LNHDA and CDR2 as SQIVND (reference sequence). CDR3 amino acids: CASRHRVAGELFF. As DNA, the CDR3 is TGTGCCAGTAGGCACAGGGTGGCCGGGGAGCTGTTTTTT. Full variable domain (outside the CDR3, taken from reference TRBV19 and TRBJ2-2): DGGITQSPKYLFRKEGQNVTLSCEQNLNHDAMYWYRQDPGQGLRLIYYSQIVNDFQKGDIAEGYSVSREKKESFPLTVTSAQKNPTAFYLCASRHRVAGELFFGEGSRLTVL.

The gene calls are TRBV6-4 and TRBJ1-1; 7 nucleotides match TRBD1. CDR3 length: 13 residues. Losses at the gene ends were 3 bases for V and 4 bases for J; bases not matched to a gene: 2. The germline V gene encodes CDR1 MRHNA and CDR2 SNTAGT. The CDR3 loop reads CASSEYRGTEAFF. CDR3 bases: TGTGCCAGCAGTGAGTACAGGGGCACTGAAGCTTTCTTT.